This entry lists 7 T cell receptor beta chains sequenced from one sample in a study of T cells in tuberculosis. Repertoires were generated with immunoSEQ multiplex PCR, while TCRdb's copy carries only in-frame clones and drops some. The table lists around 45,000 clones, about 94% of them singletons. Sequencing was done on a sample of PBMCs. The receptor set was obtained from a donor between 10 and 35 years old with latent tuberculosis or without tuberculosis infection. Some clones in this sample may be carry-over from other donors' samples.

The V gene is TRBV2, the J gene TRBJ2-7, with 7 nucleotides matching TRBD1. The CDR3 consists of 15 residues. The germline V gene has CDR1 SNHLY and CDR2 FYNNEI. The ends lost 1 base at V and 4 bases at J; junction bases unmatched: 7. CDR3 region: CASSEVVGQLYEQYF. The DNA of the CDR3 is TGTGCCAGCAGTGAAGTGGTGGGACAGCTATACGAGCAGTACTTC. Based on the CDR3 plus reference TRBV2 and TRBJ2-7, the full variable domain is EPEVTQTPSHQVTQMGQEVILRCVPISNHLYFYWYRQILGQKVEFLVSFYNNEISEKSEIFDDQFSVERPDGSNFTLKIRSTKLEDSAMYFCASSEVVGQLYEQYFGPGTRLTVT.

The rearrangement uses TRBV19 and TRBJ2-7, with a weak D call TRBD1 (6 bases). V dropped 4 bases and J dropped 4 bases, with 14 bases sitting between them. Germline CDR1 and CDR2: LNHDA and SQIVND (reference sequence). The CDR3 contains 14 residues. The CDR3 DNA sequence: TGTGCCAGTAGTACCCAACAGGGCTGGTACGAGCAGTACTTC. As protein: CASSTQQGWYEQYF.

V is TRBV15 and J is TRBJ2-3; TRBD2 aligns across 8 bases. In germline, CDR1 is LNHNV, CDR2 YYDKDF (reference sequence). Trimming cost V 4 bases and J 0 bases; bases outside gene matches: 3. The CDR3 runs 15 residues. The CDR3 bases are TGTGCCACCAGCACACGACTAGCGAGCACAGATACGCAGTATTTT. Its protein is CATSTRLASTDTQYF.

The J gene is TRBJ1-2, the V gene TRBV30; 7 bases align to TRBD1. Trimming at V came to 0 bases and at J to 7 bases, leaving 8 bases not matched to a gene. This CDR3 is built from 14 residues. Looked up from germline, CDR1 is GTSNPN and CDR2 is SVGIG (reference sequence). CDR3 DNA: TGTGCCTGGAGTGTGACAGGGCTAGTGGGTGGCTACACCTTC. Residues: CAWSVTGLVGGYTF.

The chain employs TRBV5-3 and TRBJ2-7, with 7 bases fitting TRBD2. TRBV5-3 has ORF status, its function being uncertain. The length of the CDR3 is 22 residues. Trimming removed 4 bases from V and 1 base from J; junction bases left unmatched: 29. The CDR3 DNA is TGTGCCAGAAGCCCGGGGACTACCCCCAGCATTACTCCGGCTCTCCTATCCTACGAGCAGTACTTC. Amino acid sequence: CARSPGTTPSITPALLSYEQYF.

V and J are TRBV19 and TRBJ2-1; TRBD2 agrees at 10 bases. Germline V gene data show CDR1 as LNHDA and CDR2 as SQIVND (reference sequence). The CDR3 has 15 residues. With V trimmed by 4 bases and J by 3 bases, 3 bases remained unmatched. CDR3 coding DNA: TGTGCCAGTAGTACGGGACTAGCGAACTACAATGAGCAGTTCTTC. This codes for CASSTGLANYNEQFF.

The rearrangement joins TRBV5-1 to TRBJ1-2; unclear D gene. This CDR3 has 12 residues. The V and J ends lost 0 bases and 4 bases respectively, with 4 bases between them. The germline V gene encodes CDR1 SGHRS and CDR2 YFSETQ. The chain's CDR3 is CASSLGAYGYTF. The CDR3 DNA reads as TGCGCCAGCAGCTTGGGAGCCTATGGCTACACCTTC. The whole variable domain, remainder taken from reference TRBV5-1 and TRBJ1-2, is KAGVTQTPRYLIKTRGQQVTLSCSPISGHRSVSWYQQTPGQGLQFLFEYFSETQRNKGNFPGRFSGRQFSNSRSEMNVSTLELGDSALYLCASSLGAYGYTFGSGTRLTVV.